The entry below gives a single TCR beta chain sequence along with its context. The entry originates in a study of shared clonotypes between healthy human individuals. Germline CDR1 SGHTA, CDR2 FQGNSA. V shed 5 bases and J 1 base; nucleotides not matched to a gene: 1. The CDR3 totals 13 residues. The assay was carried out at the deep level. Data came from immunoSEQ multiplex PCR; TCRdb stores just in-frame clones and leaves some out. The sample has roughly 1.4 million clones; approximately 98.5% are singletons. The chain employs TRBV7-2 and TRBJ1-1; TRBD1 matches at 7 bases. This TCR was sampled from a man aged 25 to 40 in good health. Source material: naive CD4+ T cells sorted from blood. Subset meaning: CD45RA+ positively selected. CDR3 amino acids: CASSRTGNTEAFF. DNA of the CDR3: TGTGCCAGCAGCCGGACAGGGAACACTGAAGCTTTCTTT.